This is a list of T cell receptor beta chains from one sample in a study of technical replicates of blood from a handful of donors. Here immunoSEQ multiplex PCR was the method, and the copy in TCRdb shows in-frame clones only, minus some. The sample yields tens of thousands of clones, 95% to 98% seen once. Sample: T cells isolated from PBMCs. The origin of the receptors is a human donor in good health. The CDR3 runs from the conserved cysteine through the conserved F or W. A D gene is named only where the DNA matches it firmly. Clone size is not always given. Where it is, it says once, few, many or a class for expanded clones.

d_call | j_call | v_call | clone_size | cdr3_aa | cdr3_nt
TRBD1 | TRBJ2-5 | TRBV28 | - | CASSRPRQGVGETQYF | TGTGCCAGCAGTCGCCCCCGACAGGGTGTGGGGGAGACCCAGTACTTC
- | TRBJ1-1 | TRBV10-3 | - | CAISGQNTEAFF | TGTGCCATCAGTGGACAGAACACTGAAGCTTTCTTT
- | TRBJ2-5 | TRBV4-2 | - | CASSQAEGGGETQYF | TGTGCCAGCAGCCAAGCAGAGGGAGGAGGGGAGACCCAGTACTTC
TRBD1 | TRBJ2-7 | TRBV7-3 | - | CASSPDGQAPYEQYF | TGTGCCAGCAGCCCGGATGGACAGGCCCCCTACGAGCAGTACTTC
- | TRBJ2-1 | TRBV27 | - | CASSLLATNNEQFF | TGTGCCAGCAGTTTACTAGCGACCAACAATGAGCAGTTCTTC
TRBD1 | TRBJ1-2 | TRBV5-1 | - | CASSSQWTGYGYTF | TGCGCCAGCAGCTCACAATGGACAGGCTATGGCTACACCTTC
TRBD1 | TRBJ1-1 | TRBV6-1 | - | CASSVLSQYRGPTEAFF | TGTGCCAGCAGTGTCTTATCCCAGTACAGGGGGCCCACTGAAGCTTTCTTT
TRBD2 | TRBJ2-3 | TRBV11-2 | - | CASSRASGRTQYF | TGTGCCAGCAGCCGAGCTAGCGGGAGAACGCAGTATTTT
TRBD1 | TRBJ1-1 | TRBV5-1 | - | CASSQDRGQTEAFF | TGCGCCAGCAGCCAGGACAGGGGGCAAACTGAAGCTTTCTTT
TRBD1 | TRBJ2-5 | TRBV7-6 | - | CASSIQGYQETQYF | TGTGCCAGCAGCATACAGGGGTACCAAGAGACCCAGTACTTC
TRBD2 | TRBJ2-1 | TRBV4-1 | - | CASSQPRLAGGRRAYNEQFF | TGCGCCAGCAGCCAGCCTCGTCTCGCGGGAGGACGGCGGGCCTACAATGAGCAGTTCTTC
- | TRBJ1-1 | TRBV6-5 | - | CASGRGGLHTEAFF | TGTGCCAGCGGCCGTGGGGGCCTGCACACTGAAGCTTTCTTT
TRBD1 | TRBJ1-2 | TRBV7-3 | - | CAGYPPRDRDGYTF | TGTGCCGGATATCCCCCCCGGGACAGGGATGGCTACACCTTC
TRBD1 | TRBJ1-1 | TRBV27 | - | CASSLDRGGTEAFF | TGTGCCAGCAGTTTGGACAGGGGGGGCACTGAAGCTTTCTTT
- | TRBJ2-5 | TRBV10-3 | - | CAIEGVGGETQYF | TGTGCCATCGAAGGGGTGGGAGGTGAGACCCAGTACTTC
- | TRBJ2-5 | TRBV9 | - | CASSVGAGGIQETQYF | TGTGCCAGCAGCGTAGGGGCAGGGGGGATCCAAGAGACCCAGTACTTC
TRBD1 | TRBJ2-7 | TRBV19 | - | CASSFGQGAYYEQYF | TGTGCCAGTAGTTTCGGACAGGGGGCTTACTACGAGCAGTACTTC
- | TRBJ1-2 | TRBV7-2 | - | CASSLGRNYGYTF | TGTGCCAGCAGCTTAGGGAGGAACTATGGCTACACCTTC
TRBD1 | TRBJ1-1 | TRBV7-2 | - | CASSVEGQGLSEAFF | TGTGCCAGCAGCGTTGAAGGACAGGGGTTGTCGGAAGCTTTCTTT
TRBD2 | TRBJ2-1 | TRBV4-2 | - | CASSQKIGTSGMNEQFF | TGTGCCAGCAGCCAAAAGATCGGGACTAGCGGGATGAATGAGCAGTTCTTC
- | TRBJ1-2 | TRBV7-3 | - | CASSLGPGQNYGYTF | TGTGCCAGCAGCTTGGGGCCAGGGCAGAACTATGGCTACACCTTC
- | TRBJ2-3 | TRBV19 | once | CASRRSTGTDTQYF | TGTGCCAGTAGAAGATCGACAGGCACAGATACGCAGTATTTT
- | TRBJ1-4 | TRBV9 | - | CASSEPTDFREKLFF | TGTGCCAGCAGCGAGCCGACAGACTTCCGTGAAAAACTGTTTTTT
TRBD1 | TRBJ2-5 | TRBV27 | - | CASSSPLTGTGYQETQYF | TGTGCCAGCAGTTCTCCATTAACCGGGACAGGGTACCAAGAGACCCAGTACTTC
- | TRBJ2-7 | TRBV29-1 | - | CSVSTGTYEQYF | TGCAGCGTTTCGACAGGAACCTACGAGCAGTACTTC
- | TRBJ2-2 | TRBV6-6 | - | CASRTGTNTGELFF | TGTGCCAGCAGAACCGGGACGAACACCGGGGAGCTGTTTTTT
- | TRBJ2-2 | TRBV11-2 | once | CASSLVGGVGELFF | TGTGCCAGCAGCTTAGTAGGGGGAGTCGGGGAGCTGTTTTTT
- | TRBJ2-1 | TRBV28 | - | CASTLSRAGSYNEQFF | TGTGCCAGCACCCTCAGCCGGGCGGGCTCCTACAATGAGCAGTTCTTC
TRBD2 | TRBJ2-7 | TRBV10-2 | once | CASKLAGAYEQYF | TGCGCCAGCAAGCTAGCGGGAGCCTACGAGCAGTACTTC
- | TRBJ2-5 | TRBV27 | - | CASSFIVGTQETQYF | TGTGCCAGCAGTTTTATTGTCGGTACCCAAGAGACCCAGTACTTC
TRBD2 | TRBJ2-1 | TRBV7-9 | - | CASPFGLAGSGEQFF | TGTGCCAGCCCCTTTGGACTAGCGGGGTCCGGTGAGCAGTTCTTC
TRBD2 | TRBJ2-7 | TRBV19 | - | CASCKLAGSSYEQYF | TGTGCCAGTTGTAAATTAGCGGGCAGCTCCTACGAGCAGTACTTC
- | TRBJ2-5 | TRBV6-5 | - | CASSNPVQETQYF | TGTGCCAGCAGTAATCCTGTACAAGAGACCCAGTACTTC
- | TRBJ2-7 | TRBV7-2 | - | CASSQDFYEQYF | TGTGCCAGCAGTCAGGATTTCTACGAGCAGTACTTC
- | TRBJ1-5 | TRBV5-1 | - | CASSLDSEGGQPQHF | TGCGCCAGCAGCTTGGATTCCGAGGGAGGTCAGCCCCAGCATTTT
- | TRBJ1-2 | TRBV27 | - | CASSFAGANYGYTF | TGTGCCAGCAGTTTCGCAGGGGCTAACTATGGCTACACCTTC
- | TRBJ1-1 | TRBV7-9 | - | CASSTTVRNQAFF | TGTGCCAGCAGCACAACGGTGCGGAACCAAGCTTTCTTT
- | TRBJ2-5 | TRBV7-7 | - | CASSLLSVAETQYF | TGTGCTAGCAGCCTATTAAGCGTGGCAGAGACCCAGTACTTC
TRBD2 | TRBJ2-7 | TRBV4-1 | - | CASSRYSLAEVKEQYF | TGCGCCAGCAGCCGCTATTCTCTAGCGGAGGTAAAAGAGCAGTACTTC
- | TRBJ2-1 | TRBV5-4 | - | CASRLDFLDEQFF | TGTGCCAGCAGACTGGACTTTCTGGATGAGCAGTTCTTC
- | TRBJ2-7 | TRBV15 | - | CATSRDRGYEQYF | TGTGCCACCAGCAGAGATCGGGGGTACGAGCAGTACTTC